The clone carrying this T cell receptor (beta chain) has more than one count but fewer than ten. What it binds is not known. Germline-derived CDR1 and CDR2 are MNHEY and SMNVEV (reference sequence). V lost 1 base to trimming and J lost 0 bases, with 9 bases between them. CDR3 size: 16 residues. Latent tuberculosis screening used tuberculin skin test and IGRA at entry. Unsorted cryopreserved PBMC were sequenced, averaging roughly 99,000 T cells per clinical donor. These data come from a study of T cells in tuberculosis. Overall study context: In South Africa, adults with active tuberculosis were compared with IGRA-negative and latently infected IGRA-positive adolescents. Overall study results and limits: Shorter CDR3-alpha in active tuberculosis partly drove smaller distances.

Assay: immunoSEQ multiplex PCR; the TCRdb copy retains only in-frame clones and omits some. In the table there are around 26,000 clones, more than 80% of which are singletons. Specimen: PBMCs. The clonotype comes from a donor between 5 and 29 years old with latent tuberculosis or without tuberculosis infection. Some clones in this sample may be carry-over from other donors' samples. This rearrangement joins TRBV27 to TRBJ1-4, with D unresolved. For the CDR3, the DNA is TGTGCCAGCAGTTTATGGGCGGGCTCAACTAATGAAAAACTGTTTTTT. Translation: CASSLWAGSTNEKLFF.